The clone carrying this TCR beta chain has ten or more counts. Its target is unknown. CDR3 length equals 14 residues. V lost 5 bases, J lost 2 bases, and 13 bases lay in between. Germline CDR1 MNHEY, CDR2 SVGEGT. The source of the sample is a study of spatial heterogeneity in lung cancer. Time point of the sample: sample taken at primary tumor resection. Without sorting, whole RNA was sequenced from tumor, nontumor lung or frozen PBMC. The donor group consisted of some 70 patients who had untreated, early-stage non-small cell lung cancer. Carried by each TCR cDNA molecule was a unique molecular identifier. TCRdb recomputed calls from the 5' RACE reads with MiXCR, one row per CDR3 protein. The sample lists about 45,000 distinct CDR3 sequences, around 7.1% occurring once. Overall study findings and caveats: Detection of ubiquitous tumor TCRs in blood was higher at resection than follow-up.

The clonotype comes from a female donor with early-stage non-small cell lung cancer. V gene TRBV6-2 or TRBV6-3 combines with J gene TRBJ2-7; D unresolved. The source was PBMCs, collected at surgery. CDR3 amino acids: CASSQQKGPYEQYF. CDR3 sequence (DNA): TGTGCCAGCAGTCAGCAGAAAGGACCCTACGAGCAGTACTTC.